The T cell receptor beta chain under discussion was sequenced for a study of shared clonotypes between healthy human individuals. Donors were Caucasian adults residing in Nashville, Tennessee, USA. CD45RA-negative memory and CD45RA+ naive subsets were split from the CD4+ cells. The CDR3 is 16 amino acids. Per germline, CDR1 SGHTA and CDR2 FQGNSA. The trim removed 5 bases at V and 4 bases at J, leaving 12 bases unmatched. Study-wide results and caveats: Clonotypes not shared had lower generation probabilities than those common to all four donors.

On this clone itself: What it recognizes is unknown.

The protocol was immunoSEQ multiplex PCR, while the TCRdb copy is restricted to in-frame clones and leaves out a portion. The table includes roughly 1,000,000 clones, around three quarters detected once. This rearrangement joins TRBV7-2 to TRBJ1-2; 8 nucleotides align to TRBD1. Material for sequencing was memory CD4+ T cells from PBMCs. Subset meaning: CD45RA-negative fraction. The TCR was taken from a man younger than 35 in good health. Some clones in this sample may be carry-over from other donors' samples. CDR3 in amino acids: CASSPGDRGLGYGYTF. DNA of the CDR3: TGTGCCAGCAGCCCCGGTGACAGGGGTCTCGGCTATGGCTACACCTTC. Full variable domain (missing parts from reference TRBV7-2 and TRBJ1-2): GAGVSQSPSNKVTEKGKDVELRCDPISGHTALYWYRQSLGQGLEFLIYFQGNSAPDKSGLPSDRFSAERTGGSVSTLTIQRTQQEDSAVYLCASSPGDRGLGYGYTFGSGTRLTVV.